A selection of T cell receptor beta chains follows, all from one sample in a study of regulatory and conventional T cells in RAG deficiency. Produced via immunoSEQ multiplex PCR; TCRdb's table is partial and in-frame only. The sample yields 15,000 to 20,000 clones, roughly 87% seen once. This sample also belongs to another study, concerning regulatory T cells.

The sequencing input was Tregs sorted from blood. Receptors were obtained from a human donor in good health. The CDR3 runs from the conserved cysteine through the conserved F or W. Fields, in order: V gene, J gene, D gene, CDR3 DNA, CDR3 protein. The D gene is left open where the match is weak.

TRBV11-3,TRBJ2-2,TRBD2,TGTGCCAGCAGCACCTCCCCCTCACTAGCGGGAGGGAACACCGGGGAGCTGTTTTTT,CASSTSPSLAGGNTGELFF
TRBV6-5,TRBJ1-2,NA,TGTGCCAGCAGTGTCGGGGGAGGGGGTGTCTATGGCTACACCTTC,CASSVGGGGVYGYTF
TRBV2,TRBJ2-3,NA,TGTGCCAGCAGTGACCGCGCGGGTTTCGGGAGCACAGATACGCAGTATTTT,CASSDRAGFGSTDTQYF
TRBV18,TRBJ2-1,NA,TGTGCCAGCTCGGGGGGGCGCGAGAAAAATGAGCAGTTCTTC,CASSGGREKNEQFF
TRBV18,TRBJ2-3,TRBD2,TGTGCCAGCTCACCACCGGGACTAGCGGGGGTTACGCAGTATTTT,CASSPPGLAGVTQYF
TRBV28,TRBJ1-5,TRBD1,TGTGCCAGCAGACGATTACAGGGGGATAATCAGCCCCAGCATTTT,CASRRLQGDNQPQHF
TRBV11-2,TRBJ2-3,TRBD2,TGTGCCAGCAGCTTAGATAGTAGTGGGCTAGCGGGGGTCCTAGCGCAGTATTTT,CASSLDSSGLAGVLAQYF
TRBV5-1,TRBJ2-7,NA,TGCGCCAGCAAAAACGATCCGGGCTCCTACGAGCAGTACTTC,CASKNDPGSYEQYF
TRBV29-1,TRBJ1-2,TRBD1,TGCAGCGTTGGTCTGACAGGGTCGAGCTATGGCTACACCTTC,CSVGLTGSSYGYTF
TRBV5-5,TRBJ1-2,NA,TGTGCCAGCAGCTTCGATGGGAGTAACTATGGCTACACCTTC,CASSFDGSNYGYTF
TRBV5-6,TRBJ1-2,NA,TGTGCCAGCAGCTTGGTGTGGGATGGCTACACCTTC,CASSLVWDGYTF
TRBV7-3,TRBJ2-7,TRBD1,TGTGCCAGCAGCTCTCAGGGGGCTTCGCTTAACGAGCAGTACTTC,CASSSQGASLNEQYF
TRBV5-1,TRBJ1-2,NA,TGCGCCAGCAGCCGTAATGTAGGGAACGCTGGTAATGGCTACACCTTC,CASSRNVGNAGNGYTF
TRBV9,TRBJ1-2,TRBD1,TGTGCCAGCAGCGATTACAGGGGGGCTAACTATGGCTACACCTTC,CASSDYRGANYGYTF
TRBV28,TRBJ1-2,NA,TGTGCCAGCAGTTTTCCACAGGGCCTTATAAACTATGGCTACACCTTC,CASSFPQGLINYGYTF
TRBV11-2,TRBJ1-4,TRBD1,TGTGCCAGCAGCCCGTACAGGGGGCAGCGGTCTAATGAAAAACTGTTTTTT,CASSPYRGQRSNEKLFF
TRBV10-2,TRBJ2-7,TRBD1,TGCGCCAGCATTTCCGACAGGGCCTACGAGCAGTACTTC,CASISDRAYEQYF
TRBV2,TRBJ1-5,NA,TGTGCCAGCAGCCGGGACTTGTCTAGCAATCAGCCCCAGCATTTT,CASSRDLSSNQPQHF
TRBV5-1,TRBJ1-1,NA,TGCGCCAGCCGGGGCGTGGGGAACACTGAAGCTTTCTTT,CASRGVGNTEAFF
TRBV19,TRBJ2-4,NA,TGTGCCAGTAGGGATGGATTAGCCAAAAACATTCAGTACTTC,CASRDGLAKNIQYF
TRBV6-6,TRBJ2-1,NA,TGTGCCAGCAGTTACGGGACTGACCGACTTAATGAGCAGTTCTTC,CASSYGTDRLNEQFF